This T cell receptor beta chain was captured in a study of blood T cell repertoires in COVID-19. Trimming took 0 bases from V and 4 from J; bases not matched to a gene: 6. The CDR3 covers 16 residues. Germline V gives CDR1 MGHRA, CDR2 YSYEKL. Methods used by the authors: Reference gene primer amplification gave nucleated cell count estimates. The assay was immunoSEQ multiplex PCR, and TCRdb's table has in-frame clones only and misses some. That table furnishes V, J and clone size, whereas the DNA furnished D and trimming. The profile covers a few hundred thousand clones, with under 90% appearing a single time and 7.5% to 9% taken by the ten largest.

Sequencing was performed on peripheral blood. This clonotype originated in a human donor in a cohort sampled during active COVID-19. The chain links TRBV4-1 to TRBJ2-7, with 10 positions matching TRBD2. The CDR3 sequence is CASSQDTSGATYEQYF. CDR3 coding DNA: TGCGCCAGCAGCCAAGATACTAGCGGGGCCACTTACGAGCAGTACTTC.